This TCR beta chain was captured in a study of blood T cells in healthy people across ages. Germline V lookup: CDR1 DFQATT, CDR2 SNEGSKA (reference sequence). The germline V and J ends were trimmed by 0 bases and 6 bases, with 12 bases remaining between them. The CDR3 length is 15 residues. A second about 7 to 12 cycle PCR used barcoded and J-beta primers. Tags on each cDNA molecule came from a template-switch adaptor with 12 random nucleotides. TCRdb fed the 5' RACE reads into MiXCR, producing one record per CDR3 protein. Among about 690,000 distinct CDR3 sequences listed, 35% to 50% were seen once. Whole-study findings and limits: Age brought a roughly linear fall in TCR beta diversity measured per million T cells. Aged donors had fewer naive CD4+ cells and lower diversity than long-lived donors.

This clonotype was seen more than once but under ten times. The antigen is not known. In each sample, at least 6.5 million PBMCs were isolated. The chain combines TRBV20-1 with TRBJ1-6; a possible D gene is TRBD1 (6 bases). Sequencing used blood. The TCR was taken from an elderly man in good health. This CDR3 reads CSARDRQGRNSPLHF. CDR3 nucleotide sequence: TGCAGTGCTAGAGATCGGCAGGGGCGTAATTCACCCCTCCACTTT.